This T cell receptor beta chain was retrieved from a study of T cell repertoires in cytomegalovirus infection. Study-wide findings and caveats: The ex vivo response was dominated by HLA-C-restricted CMV-specific TCR beta clonotypes. Public TCR beta family frequency separated CMV-and-HLA carriers, including in an independent cohort.

Worth noting for this clonotype: Its antigen is undetermined.

Trimming left V 3 bases short and J 2 bases short, with 16 bases between. CDR3 size: 16 residues. The germline CDR1 and CDR2 sequences are LNHNV and YYDKDF (reference sequence). MiXCR, run by TCRdb on the reads, gives a single entry per CDR3 protein. The table has 150,000 or so distinct CDR3 sequences, approximately 17% seen once. V and J are TRBV15 and TRBJ1-1; D is unresolved. The source material was CD8+ T cells from PBMCs. The clonotype originates from a human donor in good health (CMV status not recorded). Some clones in this sample may be carry-over from other donors' samples. The chain's CDR3 is CATSSRATGDNTEAFF. CDR3 sequence (DNA): TGTGCCACCAGCAGCCGCGCCACGGGAGACAACACTGAAGCTTTCTTT.